This T cell receptor beta chain comes out of a study of T cell repertoires in cytomegalovirus infection. Study as a whole: The authors relied on CMV epitopes, both recently identified HLA-C-restricted and well-studied HLA-B-restricted. It was the public TCR beta signatures that indicated both CMV infection and matching HLA type.

TCRdb re-derived calls from the reads in MiXCR, one entry per CDR3 protein. The table has some 480,000 distinct CDR3 sequences, roughly 34% seen once. This clonotype was counted at least ten times. Its antigen is as yet unknown. This CDR3 has 14 residues. V gave up 6 bases and J gave up 3 bases; unmatched junction bases: 8. CDR1 is DFQATT, CDR2 SNEGSKA, per germline (reference sequence). The chain recombines TRBV20-1 with TRBJ2-1; 7 positions match TRBD1. The sequence was obtained from a human donor in good health (CMV status not recorded). Some clones in this sample may be carry-over from other donors' samples. The sample consisted of cultured PBMCs, taken from culture after CMV antigen stimulation. The CDR3 is CSADTGVDYNEQFF. CDR3 DNA sequence: TGCAGTGCGGATACAGGGGTGGACTACAATGAGCAGTTCTTC.